The present T cell receptor beta chain was sequenced within a study of TIL therapy for anti-PD-1-resistant metastatic lung cancer. Sequencing used immunoSEQ v3. Each library reached around 1.9 million read pairs, or about 5-6 million at deep level. Sequencing used immunoSEQ multiplex PCR; TCRdb keeps in-frame clones, though not all of them. The table records 30,000 to 45,000 clones, roughly 80% of them present only once. The CDR3 loop spans 13 amino acids. V dropped 5 bases and J dropped 3 bases, with 11 bases sitting between them. The germline V gene encodes CDR1 SGHTA and CDR2 FQGNSA. Time point given: pre-treatment sample, taken before nivolumab and TIL therapy.

The genes are TRBV7-2 and TRBJ2-7, with D maybe TRBD2 (6 bases). The sample in question was blood, obtained at baseline. This receptor was identified in a person aged 25 to 79 with non-small cell lung cancer. CDR3 sequence: CASSPPDYYEQYF. CDR3 coding DNA: TGTGCCAGCAGCCCACCGGACTACTACGAGCAGTACTTC.